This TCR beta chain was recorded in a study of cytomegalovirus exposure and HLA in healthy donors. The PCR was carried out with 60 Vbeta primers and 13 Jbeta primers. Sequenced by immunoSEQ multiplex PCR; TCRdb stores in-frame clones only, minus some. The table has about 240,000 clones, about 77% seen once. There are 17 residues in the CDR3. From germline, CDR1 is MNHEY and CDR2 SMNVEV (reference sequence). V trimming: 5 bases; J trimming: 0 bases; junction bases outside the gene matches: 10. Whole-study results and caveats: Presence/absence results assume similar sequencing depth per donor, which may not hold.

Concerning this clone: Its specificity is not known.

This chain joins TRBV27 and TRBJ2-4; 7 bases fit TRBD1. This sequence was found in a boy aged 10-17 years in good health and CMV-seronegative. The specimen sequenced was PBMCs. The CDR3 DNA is TGTGCCAGCAGTAAACCTCCGGGACAGCTAGCCAAAAACATTCAGTACTTC. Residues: CASSKPPGQLAKNIQYF.